This entry is about one T cell receptor beta chain. Its antigen remains unidentified. This record comes from a study of cytomegalovirus exposure and HLA in healthy donors. Study as a whole: Tens of millions of unique TCRs from HLA-typed donors were held in an early release of data.

This PCR relied on a set of 60 Vbeta primers and 13 Jbeta primers. TCRdb's table, derived via immunoSEQ multiplex PCR, lists solely in-frame clones and lacks some. The listing contains approximately 110,000 clones. Whole-study findings and limits: Among TCR beta chains of equal frequency, HLA-associated ones were more clonally expanded in a later analysis. A later analysis found common viral pathogens apparently linked to several of the most significant clusters.

Per germline, CDR1 SGHDT and CDR2 YYEEEE. The CDR3 contains 16 residues. V lost 3 bases and J lost 5, with 20 bases in between. The receptor comes from a man aged 25 to 45 in good health and CMV-seronegative. The V call is TRBV5-6, the J call TRBJ1-1; D is perhaps TRBD1 (6 bases). Sample: PBMCs. For the CDR3, the DNA is TGTGCCAGCAGCTCGCAGGGGCCACAGGGATGGACTGAAGCTTTCTTT. Amino acids: CASSSQGPQGWTEAFF.